This record concerns one TCR beta chain sequence. No antigen is known for it. The CDR3 loop spans 15 amino acids. V lost 4 bases, J lost 7 bases, and 12 bases stayed unmatched. Germline CDR1 and CDR2: SEHNR and FQNEAQ (reference sequence). This sample was included in a study of T cell responses to AZD1222 COVID-19 vaccine. Study conclusions and caveats: There were vaccine-associated CD4 TCRs across spike, dominant at 160-218 and 743-854. Repertoires were collected only later (after the peak T cell response had occurred).

Only in-frame clones appear in the TCRdb table, and some are missing; sequencing was by immunoSEQ multiplex PCR. The data contain roughly 140,000 clones, around 91% of them singletons. The clonotype comes from an adult in good health. The sequencing here drew on peripheral blood, taken on day 0 of AZD1222 vaccination. V gene TRBV7-9 combines with J gene TRBJ1-1; 7 positions match TRBD1. The CDR3, as DNA: TGTGCCAGCAGCTCCTCAGGGGGGAATTTGATTGAAGCTTTCTTT. This codes for CASSSSGGNLIEAFF.